These T cell receptor beta chains were read from a single sample in a study of response to subunit inactivated influenza vaccine. TCRdb recomputed calls from the RT-PCR reads with MiXCR, one row per CDR3 protein. The data show a few hundred thousand distinct CDR3 sequences, 9.5% to 13% seen once. Sequenced here: PBMCs from blood, sampled roughly 45 days after vaccination. These receptors came from a man aged 45-60 years who received an inactivated influenza vaccine. The CDR3 runs from the conserved cysteine through the conserved F or W.

v_call: TRBV6-2/TRBV6-3
j_call: TRBJ2-7
cdr3_length: 15
cdr3_aa: CASSPTGTGRREQYF

v_call: TRBV11-2
j_call: TRBJ1-2
cdr3_length: 15
cdr3_aa: CASSKTGQGMGGYTF

v_call: TRBV6-5
j_call: TRBJ1-4
cdr3_length: 15
cdr3_aa: CASSYSTGRDEKLFF

v_call: TRBV20-1
j_call: TRBJ2-1
cdr3_length: 12
cdr3_aa: CSAPRGVYEQFF

v_call: TRBV7-9
j_call: TRBJ2-7
cdr3_length: 14
cdr3_aa: CASESYRGSYEQYF

v_call: TRBV5-1
j_call: TRBJ2-1
cdr3_length: 15
cdr3_aa: CASSVQGESYNEQFF

v_call: TRBV2
j_call: TRBJ2-1
cdr3_length: 15
cdr3_aa: CARTLGVIGGNEQFF

v_call: TRBV11-2
j_call: TRBJ2-1
cdr3_length: 12
cdr3_aa: CASSLTRVQQFF

v_call: TRBV11-2
j_call: TRBJ2-3
cdr3_length: 18
cdr3_aa: CASSPTSGGDFPADTQYF

v_call: TRBV6-2/TRBV6-3
j_call: TRBJ2-5
cdr3_length: 14
cdr3_aa: CAGYGTRVQETQYF

v_call: TRBV30
j_call: TRBJ1-6
cdr3_length: 15
cdr3_aa: CASGQGRLYNSPLHF

v_call: TRBV4-2
j_call: TRBJ2-5
cdr3_length: 15
cdr3_aa: CASSQGVGGQETQYF

v_call: TRBV6-2/TRBV6-3
j_call: TRBJ2-6
cdr3_length: 17
cdr3_aa: CASRTPRESSGANVLTF

v_call: TRBV7-2
j_call: TRBJ1-2
cdr3_length: 16
cdr3_aa: CASSLDPPAGRYGYTF

v_call: TRBV20-1
j_call: TRBJ2-2
cdr3_length: 16
cdr3_aa: CSARGLAGGNTGELFF

v_call: TRBV12-3/TRBV12-4
j_call: TRBJ2-5
cdr3_length: 16
cdr3_aa: CASSPPGGRRWETQYF

v_call: TRBV19
j_call: TRBJ2-1
cdr3_length: 16
cdr3_aa: CASSILAGGVGNEQFF

v_call: TRBV19
j_call: TRBJ2-3
cdr3_length: 14
cdr3_aa: CASSTIGLPGTQYF

v_call: TRBV27
j_call: TRBJ2-7
cdr3_length: 12
cdr3_aa: CARGGVGDEQYF

v_call: TRBV7-9
j_call: TRBJ1-2
cdr3_length: 13
cdr3_aa: CASTLGGMYGYTF

v_call: TRBV11-2
j_call: TRBJ2-4
cdr3_length: 15
cdr3_aa: CASRPWGIAKNIQYF

v_call: TRBV13
j_call: TRBJ2-7
cdr3_length: 13
cdr3_aa: CASSEARSYEQYF

v_call: TRBV5-1
j_call: TRBJ2-3
cdr3_length: 13
cdr3_aa: CASSPVGADTQYF

v_call: TRBV4-2
j_call: TRBJ1-5
cdr3_length: 13
cdr3_aa: CASSPTSNQPQHF

v_call: TRBV7-2
j_call: TRBJ1-1
cdr3_length: 12
cdr3_aa: CASSFPNTEAFF

v_call: TRBV7-2
j_call: TRBJ2-1
cdr3_length: 12
cdr3_aa: CASSLGGGLQFF

v_call: TRBV5-1
j_call: TRBJ2-4
cdr3_length: 14
cdr3_aa: CASSFGGPEDIQYF

v_call: TRBV20-1
j_call: TRBJ2-4
cdr3_length: 16
cdr3_aa: CSAAPGPEIGKNIQYF

v_call: TRBV12-3/TRBV12-4
j_call: TRBJ1-2
cdr3_length: 13
cdr3_aa: CASSLGVAYGYTF

v_call: TRBV20-1
j_call: TRBJ1-4
cdr3_length: 12
cdr3_aa: CSARRTDEKLFF

v_call: TRBV5-6
j_call: TRBJ2-7
cdr3_length: 14
cdr3_aa: CASSLGQSPYEQYF

v_call: TRBV2
j_call: TRBJ1-2
cdr3_length: 14
cdr3_aa: CASVPGWGFDGYTF

v_call: TRBV12-3/TRBV12-4
j_call: TRBJ1-4
cdr3_length: 14
cdr3_aa: CASSFQGINEKLFF

v_call: TRBV12-2
j_call: TRBJ2-3
cdr3_length: 16
cdr3_aa: CASRLRRPFCTDTQYF

v_call: TRBV27
j_call: TRBJ2-7
cdr3_length: 14
cdr3_aa: CASSLGQTSYERYF

v_call: TRBV12-3/TRBV12-4
j_call: TRBJ2-5
cdr3_length: 15
cdr3_aa: CASSRRGGAGETQYF

v_call: TRBV7-2
j_call: TRBJ2-7
cdr3_length: 15
cdr3_aa: CASSLVGHSGGEQYF

v_call: TRBV20-1
j_call: TRBJ2-3
cdr3_length: 15
cdr3_aa: CSAREFRRSTDTQYF

v_call: TRBV5-1
j_call: TRBJ2-6
cdr3_length: 18
cdr3_aa: CASSGLAGAHSGANVLTF

v_call: TRBV2
j_call: TRBJ2-7
cdr3_length: 13
cdr3_aa: CASSDRTDYEQYF

v_call: TRBV29-1
j_call: TRBJ2-7
cdr3_length: 15
cdr3_aa: CSVWGRRRGTYEQYF

v_call: TRBV24-1
j_call: TRBJ2-1
cdr3_length: 14
cdr3_aa: CATRGSGRAWEQFF

v_call: TRBV5-1
j_call: TRBJ2-1
cdr3_length: 16
cdr3_aa: CASSLGRGGSYNEQFF

v_call: TRBV3-1
j_call: TRBJ2-2
cdr3_length: 16
cdr3_aa: CASSQTGTANTGELFF

v_call: TRBV5-1
j_call: TRBJ2-5
cdr3_length: 14
cdr3_aa: CASSLAKYQETQYF

v_call: TRBV5-1
j_call: TRBJ2-1
cdr3_length: 16
cdr3_aa: CASSLDPTSGRSEQFF

v_call: TRBV6-1
j_call: TRBJ2-3
cdr3_length: 15
cdr3_aa: CASRHGTGGADTQYF

v_call: TRBV3-1
j_call: TRBJ2-3
cdr3_length: 14
cdr3_aa: CASRVAGGPDTQYF